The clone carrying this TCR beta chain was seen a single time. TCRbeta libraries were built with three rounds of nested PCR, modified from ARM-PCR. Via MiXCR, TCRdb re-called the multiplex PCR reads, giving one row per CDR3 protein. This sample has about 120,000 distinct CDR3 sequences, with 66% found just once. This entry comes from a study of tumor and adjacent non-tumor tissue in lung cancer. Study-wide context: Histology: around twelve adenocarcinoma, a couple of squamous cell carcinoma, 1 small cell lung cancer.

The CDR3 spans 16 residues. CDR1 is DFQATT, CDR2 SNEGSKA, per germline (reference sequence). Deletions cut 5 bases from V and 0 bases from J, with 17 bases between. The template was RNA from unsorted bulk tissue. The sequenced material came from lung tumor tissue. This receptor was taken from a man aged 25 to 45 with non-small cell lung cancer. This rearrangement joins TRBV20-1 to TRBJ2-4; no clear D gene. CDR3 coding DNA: TGCAGTGCTCCGGATCAGAGATCTGGAGCCAAAAACATTCAGTACTTC. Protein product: CSAPDQRSGAKNIQYF.